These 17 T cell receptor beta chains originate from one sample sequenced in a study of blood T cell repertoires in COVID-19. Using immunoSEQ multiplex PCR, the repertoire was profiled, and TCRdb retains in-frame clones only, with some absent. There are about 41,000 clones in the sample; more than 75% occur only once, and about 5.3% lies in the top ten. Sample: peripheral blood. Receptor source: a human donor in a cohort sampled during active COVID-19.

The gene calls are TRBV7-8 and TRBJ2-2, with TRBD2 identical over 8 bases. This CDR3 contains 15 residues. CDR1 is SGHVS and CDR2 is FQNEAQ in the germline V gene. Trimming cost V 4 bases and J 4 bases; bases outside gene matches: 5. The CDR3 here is CASSSSGGGTGELFF. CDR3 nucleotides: TGTGCCAGCAGCTCCTCGGGGGGGGGCACCGGGGAGCTGTTTTTT.

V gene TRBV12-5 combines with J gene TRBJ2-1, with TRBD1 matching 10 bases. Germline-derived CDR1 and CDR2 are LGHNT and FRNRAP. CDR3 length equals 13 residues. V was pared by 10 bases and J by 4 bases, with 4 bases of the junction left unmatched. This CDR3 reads CATGTGVYNEQFF. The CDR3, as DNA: TGTGCTACCGGGACAGGGGTTTACAATGAGCAGTTCTTC.

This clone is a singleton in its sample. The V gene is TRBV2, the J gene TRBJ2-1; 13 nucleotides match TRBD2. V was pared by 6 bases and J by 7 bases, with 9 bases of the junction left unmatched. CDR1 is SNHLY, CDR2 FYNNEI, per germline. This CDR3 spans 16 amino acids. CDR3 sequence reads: CASRKTGTSGTNEQFF. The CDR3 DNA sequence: TGTGCCAGCAGAAAAACCGGGACTAGCGGGACTAATGAGCAGTTCTTC. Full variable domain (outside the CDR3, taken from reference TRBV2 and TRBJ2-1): EPEVTQTPSHQVTQMGQEVILRCVPISNHLYFYWYRQILGQKVEFLVSFYNNEISEKSEIFDDQFSVERPDGSNFTLKIRSTKLEDSAMYFCASRKTGTSGTNEQFFGPGTRLTVL.

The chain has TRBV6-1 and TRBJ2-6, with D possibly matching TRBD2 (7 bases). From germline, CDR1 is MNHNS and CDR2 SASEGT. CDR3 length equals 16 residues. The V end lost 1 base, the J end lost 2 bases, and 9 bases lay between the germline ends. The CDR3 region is CASSEGGGAGANVLTF. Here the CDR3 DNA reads TGTGCCAGCAGTGAAGGAGGGGGGGCTGGGGCCAACGTCCTGACTTTC.

The CDR3 bases are TGTGCCAGCAGCCAAGTCCCCAGAACTGAAGCTTTCTTT. Protein product: CASSQVPRTEAFF. This rearrangement joins TRBV14 to TRBJ1-1; no reliable D call. The CDR3 has 13 residues. CDR1 and CDR2 from the germline V gene are SGHDN and FVKESK. The germline V and J ends were trimmed by 1 base and 5 bases, with 8 bases remaining between them.

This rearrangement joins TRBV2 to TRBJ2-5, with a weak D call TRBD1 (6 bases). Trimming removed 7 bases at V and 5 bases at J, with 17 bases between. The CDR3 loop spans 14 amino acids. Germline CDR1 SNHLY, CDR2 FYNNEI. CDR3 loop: CASTDGQFRETQYF. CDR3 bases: TGTGCCAGCACTGACGGACAGTTTCGCGAGACCCAGTACTTC.

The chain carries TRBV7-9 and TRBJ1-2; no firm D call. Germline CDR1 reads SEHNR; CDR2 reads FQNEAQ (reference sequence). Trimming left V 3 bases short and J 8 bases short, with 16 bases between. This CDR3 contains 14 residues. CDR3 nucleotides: TGTGCCAGCAGCTTTAGCCGTCCTTACGTGGGCTACACCTTC. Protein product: CASSFSRPYVGYTF.

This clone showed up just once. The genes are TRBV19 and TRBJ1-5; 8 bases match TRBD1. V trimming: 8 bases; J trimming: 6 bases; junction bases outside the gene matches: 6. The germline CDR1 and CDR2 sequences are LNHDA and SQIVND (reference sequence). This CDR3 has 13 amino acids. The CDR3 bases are TGTGCCAGTTCAACAGGGGGAAGTCAGCCCCAGCATTTT. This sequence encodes CASSTGGSQPQHF.

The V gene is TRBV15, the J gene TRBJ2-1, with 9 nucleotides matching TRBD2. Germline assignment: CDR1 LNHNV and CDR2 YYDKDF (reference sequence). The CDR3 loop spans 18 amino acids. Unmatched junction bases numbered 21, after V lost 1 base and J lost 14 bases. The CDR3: CATSRGARADLLAGKEFF. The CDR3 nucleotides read TGTGCCACCAGCAGAGGAGCCAGAGCAGATTTACTAGCGGGTAAGGAGTTCTTC.

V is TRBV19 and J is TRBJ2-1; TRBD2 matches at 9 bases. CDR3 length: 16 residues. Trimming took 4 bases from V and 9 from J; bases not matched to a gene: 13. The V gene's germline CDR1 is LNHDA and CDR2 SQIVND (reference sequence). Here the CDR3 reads CASSNQGLAKKGEQFF. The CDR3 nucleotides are TGTGCCAGTAGTAACCAGGGACTAGCAAAGAAAGGTGAGCAGTTCTTC.

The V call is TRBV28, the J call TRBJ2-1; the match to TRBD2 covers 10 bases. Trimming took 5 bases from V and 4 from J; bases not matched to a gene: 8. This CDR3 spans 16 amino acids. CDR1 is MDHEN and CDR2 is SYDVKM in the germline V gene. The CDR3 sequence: CASSASGLALYNEQFF. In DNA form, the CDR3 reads TGTGCCAGCAGTGCCTCGGGACTAGCGTTATACAATGAGCAGTTCTTC.

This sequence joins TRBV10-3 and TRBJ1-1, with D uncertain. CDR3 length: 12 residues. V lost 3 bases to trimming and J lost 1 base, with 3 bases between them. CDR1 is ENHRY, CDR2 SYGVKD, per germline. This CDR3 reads CAISDWNTEAFF. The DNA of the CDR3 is TGTGCCATCAGTGACTGGAACACTGAAGCTTTCTTT.

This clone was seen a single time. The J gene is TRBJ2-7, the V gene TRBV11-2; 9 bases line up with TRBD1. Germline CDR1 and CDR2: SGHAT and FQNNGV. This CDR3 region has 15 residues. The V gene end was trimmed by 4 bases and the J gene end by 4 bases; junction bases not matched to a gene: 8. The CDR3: CASSSPQGALYEQYF. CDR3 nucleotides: TGTGCCAGCAGCTCCCCACAGGGGGCTCTATACGAGCAGTACTTC.

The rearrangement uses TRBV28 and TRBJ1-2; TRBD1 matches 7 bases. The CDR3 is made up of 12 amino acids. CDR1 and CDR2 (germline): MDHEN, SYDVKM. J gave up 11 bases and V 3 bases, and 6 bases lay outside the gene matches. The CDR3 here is CASSFGQGDYTF. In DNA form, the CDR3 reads TGTGCCAGCAGTTTCGGTCAGGGGGATTACACCTTC.

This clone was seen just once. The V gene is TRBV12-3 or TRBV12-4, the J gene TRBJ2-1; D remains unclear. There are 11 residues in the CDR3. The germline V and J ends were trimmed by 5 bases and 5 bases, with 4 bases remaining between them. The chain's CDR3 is CASSLNNEQFF. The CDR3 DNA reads TGTGCCAGCAGTCTTAACAATGAGCAGTTCTTC.

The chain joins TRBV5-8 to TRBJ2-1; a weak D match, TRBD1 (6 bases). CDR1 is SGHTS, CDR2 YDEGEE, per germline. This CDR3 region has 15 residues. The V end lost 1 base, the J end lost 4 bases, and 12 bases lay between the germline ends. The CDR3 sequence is CASSLQDSVYNEQFF. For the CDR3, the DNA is TGTGCCAGCAGCTTGCAGGACAGCGTATACAATGAGCAGTTCTTC.

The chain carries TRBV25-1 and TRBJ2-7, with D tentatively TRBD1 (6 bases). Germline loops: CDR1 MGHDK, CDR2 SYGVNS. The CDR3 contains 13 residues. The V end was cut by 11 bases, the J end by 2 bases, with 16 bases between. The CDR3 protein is CAARAGATYEQYF. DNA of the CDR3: TGTGCCGCAAGGGCAGGGGCGACCTACGAGCAGTACTTC.